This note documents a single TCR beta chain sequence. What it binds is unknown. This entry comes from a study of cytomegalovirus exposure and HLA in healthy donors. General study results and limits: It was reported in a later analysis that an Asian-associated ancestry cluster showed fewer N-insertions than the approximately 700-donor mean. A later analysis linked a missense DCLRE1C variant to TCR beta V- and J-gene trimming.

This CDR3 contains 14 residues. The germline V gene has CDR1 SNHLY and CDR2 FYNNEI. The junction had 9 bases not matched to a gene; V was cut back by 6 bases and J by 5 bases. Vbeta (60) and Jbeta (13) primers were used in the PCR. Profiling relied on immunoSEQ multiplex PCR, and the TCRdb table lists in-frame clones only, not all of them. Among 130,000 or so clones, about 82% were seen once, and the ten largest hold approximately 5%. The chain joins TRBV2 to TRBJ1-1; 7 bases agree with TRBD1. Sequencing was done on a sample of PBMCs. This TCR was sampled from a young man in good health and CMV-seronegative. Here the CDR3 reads CASRRTGDSTEAFF. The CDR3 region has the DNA TGTGCCAGCAGGCGCACAGGGGACAGTACTGAAGCTTTCTTT.